This TCR beta chain was identified during a study of blood T cell repertoires in COVID-19. Clones were read by immunoSEQ multiplex PCR, and TCRdb kept only the in-frame ones, dropping some. This table holds about 90,000 clones, about nine tenths found once. The source of this sequence is a human donor with active COVID-19. The donor label of this sample is uncertain. Sequencing was done on a sample of peripheral blood.

CDR3 protein: CASSLRQGVYNEQFF. The CDR3 nucleotides are TGTGCCAGCAGTTTAAGACAGGGAGTGTACAATGAGCAGTTCTTC. This chain links TRBV6-5 with TRBJ2-1; the match to TRBD1 covers 7 bases. With 4 bases clipped from V and 4 bases from J, the junction kept 7 bases outside the gene matches. The length of the CDR3 is 15 residues. Germline values: CDR1 MNHEY, CDR2 SVGAGI.